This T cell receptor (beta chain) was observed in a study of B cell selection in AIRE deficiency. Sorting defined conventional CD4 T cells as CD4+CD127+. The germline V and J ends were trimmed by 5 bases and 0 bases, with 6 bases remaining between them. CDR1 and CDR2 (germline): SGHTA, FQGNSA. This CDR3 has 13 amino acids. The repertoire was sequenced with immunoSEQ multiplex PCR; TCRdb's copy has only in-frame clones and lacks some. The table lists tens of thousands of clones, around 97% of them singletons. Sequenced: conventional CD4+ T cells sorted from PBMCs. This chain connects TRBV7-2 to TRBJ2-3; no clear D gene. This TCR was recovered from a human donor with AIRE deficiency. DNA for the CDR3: TGTGCCAGCAGCGGGTGGAGCACAGATACGCAGTATTTT. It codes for CASSGWSTDTQYF.